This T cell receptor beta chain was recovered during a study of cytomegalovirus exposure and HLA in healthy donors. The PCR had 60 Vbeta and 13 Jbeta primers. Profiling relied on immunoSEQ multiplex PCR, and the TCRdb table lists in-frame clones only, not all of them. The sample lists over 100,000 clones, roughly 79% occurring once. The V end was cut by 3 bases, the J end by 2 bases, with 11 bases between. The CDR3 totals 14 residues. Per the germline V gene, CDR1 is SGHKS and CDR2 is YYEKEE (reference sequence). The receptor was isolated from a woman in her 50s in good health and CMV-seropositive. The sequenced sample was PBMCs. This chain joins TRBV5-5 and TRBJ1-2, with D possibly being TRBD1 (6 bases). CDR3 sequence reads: CASSWGQANYGYTF. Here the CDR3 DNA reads TGTGCCAGCAGCTGGGGGCAGGCCAACTATGGCTACACCTTC.